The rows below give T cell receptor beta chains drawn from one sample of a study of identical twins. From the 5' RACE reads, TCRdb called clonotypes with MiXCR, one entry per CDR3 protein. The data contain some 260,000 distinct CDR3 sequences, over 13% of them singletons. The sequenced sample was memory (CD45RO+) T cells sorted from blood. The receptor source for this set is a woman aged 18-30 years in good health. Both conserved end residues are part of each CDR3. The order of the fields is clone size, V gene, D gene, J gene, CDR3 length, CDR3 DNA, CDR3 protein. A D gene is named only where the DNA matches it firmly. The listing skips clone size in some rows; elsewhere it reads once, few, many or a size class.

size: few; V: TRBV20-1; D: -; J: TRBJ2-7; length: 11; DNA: TGCAGTGCTAGGCGCGGCTACGAGCAGTACTTC; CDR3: CSARRGYEQYF
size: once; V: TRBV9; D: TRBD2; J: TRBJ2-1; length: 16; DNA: TGTGCCAGCAGCGCCTCCGAAAGCGGGGGGTACAATGAGCAGTTCTTC; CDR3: CASSASESGGYNEQFF
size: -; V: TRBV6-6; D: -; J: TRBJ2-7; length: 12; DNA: TGTGCCAGCAAAGGACTTTCCTACGAGCAGTACTTC; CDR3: CASKGLSYEQYF
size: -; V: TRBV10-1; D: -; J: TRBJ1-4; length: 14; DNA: TGCGCCAGCAGTGACGGAGGGACTAATGAAAAACTGTTTTTT; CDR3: CASSDGGTNEKLFF
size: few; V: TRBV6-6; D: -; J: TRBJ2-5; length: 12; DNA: TGTGCCAGCAGTTACTTTGAAGAGACCCAGTACTTC; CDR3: CASSYFEETQYF
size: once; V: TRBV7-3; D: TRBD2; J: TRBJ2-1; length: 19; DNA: TGTGCCAGCAGCCAAGTAGCGGGGGGCTCGGCCAGCTCCTACAATGAGCAGTTCTTC; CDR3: CASSQVAGGSASSYNEQFF
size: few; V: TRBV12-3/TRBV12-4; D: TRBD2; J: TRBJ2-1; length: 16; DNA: TGTGCCAGCAGTTTCATAGCGGGGGGCATTTTAAATGAGCAGTTCTTC; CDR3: CASSFIAGGILNEQFF
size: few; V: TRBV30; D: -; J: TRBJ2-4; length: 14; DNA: TGTGCCTGGAGGGAGAAGGGGGACAAAAACATTCAGTACTTC; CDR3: CAWREKGDKNIQYF
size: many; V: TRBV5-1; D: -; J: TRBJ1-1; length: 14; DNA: TGCGCCAGCAGCCCGGACAGCATGAACACTGAAGCTTTCTTT; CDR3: CASSPDSMNTEAFF
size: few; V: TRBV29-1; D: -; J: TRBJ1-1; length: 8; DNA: TGCAGCGCAGACGAAGCTTTCTTT; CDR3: CSADEAFF
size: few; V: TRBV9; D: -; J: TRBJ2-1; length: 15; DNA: TGTGCCAGCAGCGTAGTCGGAGTTGGGGGGAATGAGCAGTTCTTC; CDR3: CASSVVGVGGNEQFF
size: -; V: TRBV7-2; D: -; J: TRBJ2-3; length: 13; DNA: TGTGCCAGCAGCTTAGGAATTACAGATACGCAGTATTTT; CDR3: CASSLGITDTQYF
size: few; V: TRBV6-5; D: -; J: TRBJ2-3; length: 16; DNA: TGTGCCAGCAGTTACGGGTCAGGGACGAACACAGATACGCAGTATTTT; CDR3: CASSYGSGTNTDTQYF
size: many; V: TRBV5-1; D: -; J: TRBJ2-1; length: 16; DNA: TGCGCCAGCAGCCTCAAGGGGGAGAGCTCCTACAATGAGCAGTTCTTC; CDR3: CASSLKGESSYNEQFF
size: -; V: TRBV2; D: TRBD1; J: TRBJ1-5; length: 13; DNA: TGTGCCAGCAGAGGGACAGGGGAACAGCCCCAGCATTTT; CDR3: CASRGTGEQPQHF
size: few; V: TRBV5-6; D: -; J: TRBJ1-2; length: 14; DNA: TGTGCCAGCAGCTTGAGGGATTCCGGCTATGGCTACACCTTC; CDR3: CASSLRDSGYGYTF
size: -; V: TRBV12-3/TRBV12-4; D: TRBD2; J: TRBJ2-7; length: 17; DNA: TGTGCCAGCAGTCCAACCGTACTAGCGGGAGGACCCTCCGAGCAGTACTTC; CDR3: CASSPTVLAGGPSEQYF
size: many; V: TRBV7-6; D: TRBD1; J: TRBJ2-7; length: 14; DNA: TGTGCCAGCAGCCATCCCGACAGGGCCTACGAGCAGTACTTC; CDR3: CASSHPDRAYEQYF
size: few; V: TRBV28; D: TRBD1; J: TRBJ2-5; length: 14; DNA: TGTGCCAGCATAGGGGACAGAGTAGGGGAGACCCAGTACTTC; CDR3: CASIGDRVGETQYF
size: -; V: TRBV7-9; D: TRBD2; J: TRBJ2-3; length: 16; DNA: TGTGCCAGCAGCGAACTAGCGGGAGGCTACACAGATACGCAGTATTTT; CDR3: CASSELAGGYTDTQYF
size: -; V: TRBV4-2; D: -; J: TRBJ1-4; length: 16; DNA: TGTGCCAGCAGCCAAGATTCATGGGCAGGCGGAGAAAAACTGTTTTTT; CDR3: CASSQDSWAGGEKLFF
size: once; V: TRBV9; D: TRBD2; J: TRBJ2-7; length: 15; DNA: TGTGCCAGCAGCCGGGCCCCTAGCGGATCCTACGAGCAGTACTTC; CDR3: CASSRAPSGSYEQYF
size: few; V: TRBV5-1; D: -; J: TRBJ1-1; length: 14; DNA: TGCGCCAGCAGCTTGGGGGGTTGGGACTTTGAAGCTTTCTTT; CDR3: CASSLGGWDFEAFF
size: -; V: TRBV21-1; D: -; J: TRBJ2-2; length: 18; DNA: -; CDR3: CASSPKGGDRDHPGSCFF
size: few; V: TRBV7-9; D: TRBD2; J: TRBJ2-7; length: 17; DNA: TGTGCCAGCAGCTTAGGTCGTTACGCGGGAGGGCTTCACGAGCAGTACTTC; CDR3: CASSLGRYAGGLHEQYF
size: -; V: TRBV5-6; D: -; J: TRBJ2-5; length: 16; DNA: TGTGCCAGCAGCAGGGGTGGAATTACGGGGTGGGAGACCCAGTACTTC; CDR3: CASSRGGITGWETQYF
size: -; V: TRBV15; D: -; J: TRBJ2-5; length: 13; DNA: TGTGCCACCAGCAGAGATCTCCAAGAGACCCAGTACTTC; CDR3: CATSRDLQETQYF
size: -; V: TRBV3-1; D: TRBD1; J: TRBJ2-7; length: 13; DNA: TGTGCCAGCAGCCACCCCGACAGGGACGAGCAGTACTTC; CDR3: CASSHPDRDEQYF
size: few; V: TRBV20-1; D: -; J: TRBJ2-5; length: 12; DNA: TGCAGTGCTCCAATGTACCAAGAGACCCAGTACTTC; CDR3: CSAPMYQETQYF
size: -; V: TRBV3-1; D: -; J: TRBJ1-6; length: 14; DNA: TGTGCCAGCAGCCCGGACGGGAGGCATTCACCCCTCCACTTT; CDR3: CASSPDGRHSPLHF
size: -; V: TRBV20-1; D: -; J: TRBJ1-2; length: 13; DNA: TGCAGTGCTAGAGCCGGAGGACTGGATGGCTACACCTTC; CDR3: CSARAGGLDGYTF
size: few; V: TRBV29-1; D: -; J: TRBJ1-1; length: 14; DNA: TGCAGCGTTGCATACAGGGCCGGGAACACTGAAGCTTTCTTT; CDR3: CSVAYRAGNTEAFF
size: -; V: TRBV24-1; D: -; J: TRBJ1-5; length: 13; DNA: TGTGCCACCAGTGACAGGGGCAATCAGCCCCAGCATTTT; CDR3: CATSDRGNQPQHF
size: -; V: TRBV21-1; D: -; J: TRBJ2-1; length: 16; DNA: TGTGCCAGCAGCAAAGATGATGACAAGACCTACAATGAGCAGTTCTTC; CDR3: CASSKDDDKTYNEQFF
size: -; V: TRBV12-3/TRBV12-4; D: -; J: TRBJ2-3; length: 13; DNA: TGTGCCAGCAGTGGGACAAACACAGATACGCAGTATTTT; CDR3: CASSGTNTDTQYF
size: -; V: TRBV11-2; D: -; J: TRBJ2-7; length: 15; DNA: TGTGCCAGCAGCTTCGGGGACAACAGTGGATACGAGCAGTACTTC; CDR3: CASSFGDNSGYEQYF
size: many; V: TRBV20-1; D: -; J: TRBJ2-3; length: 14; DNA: TGCAGTGCTAGACCTCCCCGATCCACAGATACGCAGTATTTT; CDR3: CSARPPRSTDTQYF
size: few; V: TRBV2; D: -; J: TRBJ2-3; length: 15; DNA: TGTGCCAGCAGTGAAGGAGTTCCTTGGTCAGATACGCAGTATTTT; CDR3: CASSEGVPWSDTQYF
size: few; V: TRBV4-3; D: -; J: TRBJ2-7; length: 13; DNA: TGCGCCAGCAGCCAAGAGCGAGCGATCGAGCAGTACTTC; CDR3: CASSQERAIEQYF
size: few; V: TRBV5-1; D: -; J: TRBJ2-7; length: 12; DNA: TGCGCCAGCAGAAAAGACAAAGGCGAGCAGTACTTC; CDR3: CASRKDKGEQYF
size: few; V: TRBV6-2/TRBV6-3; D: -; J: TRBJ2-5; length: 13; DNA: TGTGCCAGCAGTTACCTAACCCAAGAGACCCAGTACTTC; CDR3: CASSYLTQETQYF
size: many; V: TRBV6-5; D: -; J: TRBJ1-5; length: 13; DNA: TGTGCCAGCAGTTACTCGAGCGATCAGCCCCAGCATTTT; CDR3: CASSYSSDQPQHF
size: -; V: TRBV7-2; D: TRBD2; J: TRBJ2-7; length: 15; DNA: TGTGCCAGCAGTTCTAGCGGGAGCTTCTCCTACGAGCAGTACTTC; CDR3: CASSSSGSFSYEQYF
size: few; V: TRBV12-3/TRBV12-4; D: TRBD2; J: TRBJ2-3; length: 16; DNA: TGTGCCAGCAGTTCCTCCTCCGGGACTAGCGCCGATACGCAGTATTTT; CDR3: CASSSSSGTSADTQYF
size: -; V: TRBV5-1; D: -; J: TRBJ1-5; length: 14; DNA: TGCGCCAGCAGCTTCGGTGACGGTTCTCAGCCCCAGCATTTT; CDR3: CASSFGDGSQPQHF
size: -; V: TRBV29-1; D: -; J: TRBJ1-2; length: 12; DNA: TGCAGCGTCGTCGGACAGAACTATGGCTACACCTTC; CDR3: CSVVGQNYGYTF